One and the same sample provided the 4 T cell receptor beta chains below, sequenced in a study of patients and donors after allogeneic stem cell transplantation. TCRdb passed the RT-PCR reads through MiXCR, listing each CDR3 protein once. The sample holds approximately 31,000 distinct CDR3 sequences, 35% to 40% seen once. The sequenced sample was blood, either unsorted or a sorted T cell fraction (not recorded which). These receptors came from a human donor who was either an allogeneic HSCT recipient or a stem cell or donor lymphocyte infusion donor (not recorded which). It is not recorded whose cells these are; they may come from a transplant donor.

This clonotype was seen a handful of times. The J gene is TRBJ1-6, the V gene TRBV9; no clear D gene. Germline V lookup: CDR1 SGDLS, CDR2 YYNGEE. The V end was cut by 0 bases, the J end by 14 bases, with 6 bases between. This CDR3 has 11 amino acids. The CDR3 DNA sequence: TGTGCCAGCAGCGTAGGAGAGACCCTCCACTTT. Protein sequence: CASSVGETLHF.

The chain recombines TRBV12-3 or TRBV12-4 with TRBJ1-3; D is undetermined. This CDR3 has 14 residues. Trimming removed 3 bases from V and 3 bases from J, with 9 bases in between. DNA for the CDR3: TGTGCCAGCAGTTTGCGTGAGTATGGAAACACCATATATTTT. Its protein is CASSLREYGNTIYF.

The rearrangement uses TRBV10-3 and TRBJ2-1, with D maybe TRBD1 (5 bases). The V end lost 3 bases, the J end lost 8 bases, and 14 bases lay between the germline ends. Germline CDR1 reads ENHRY; CDR2 reads SYGVKD. The CDR3 contains 14 residues. The CDR3 here is CAISDSIDSHEQFF. CDR3 sequence (DNA): TGTGCCATCAGTGATTCAATCGACAGCCATGAGCAGTTCTTC.

The CDR3 reads CSVEPTEELTDTQYF. Here the CDR3 DNA reads TGCAGCGTTGAGCCGACGGAAGAACTCACAGATACGCAGTATTTT. V is TRBV29-1 and J is TRBJ2-3, with unresolved D. This CDR3 spans 15 amino acids. The V gene's germline CDR1 is SQVTM and CDR2 ANQGSEA. Deletions cut 3 bases from V and 2 bases from J, with 15 bases between.